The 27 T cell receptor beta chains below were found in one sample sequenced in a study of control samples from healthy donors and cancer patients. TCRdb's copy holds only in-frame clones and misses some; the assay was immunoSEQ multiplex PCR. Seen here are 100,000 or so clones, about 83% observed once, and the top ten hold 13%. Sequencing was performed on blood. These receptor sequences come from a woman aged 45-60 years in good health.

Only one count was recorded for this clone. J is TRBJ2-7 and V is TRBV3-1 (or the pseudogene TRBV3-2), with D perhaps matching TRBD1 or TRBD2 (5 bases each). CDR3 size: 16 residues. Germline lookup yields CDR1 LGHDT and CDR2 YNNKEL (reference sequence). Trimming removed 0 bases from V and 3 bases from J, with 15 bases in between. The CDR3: CASSQDLATALYEQYF. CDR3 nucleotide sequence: TGTGCCAGCAGCCAAGATTTAGCGACAGCACTCTACGAGCAGTACTTC.

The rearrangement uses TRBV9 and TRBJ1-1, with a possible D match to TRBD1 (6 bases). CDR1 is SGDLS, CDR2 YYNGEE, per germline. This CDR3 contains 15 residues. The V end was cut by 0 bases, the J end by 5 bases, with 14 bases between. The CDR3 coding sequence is TGTGCCAGCAGCGTAGATTCGGGGGCCCGAACTGAAGCTTTCTTT. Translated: CASSVDSGARTEAFF.

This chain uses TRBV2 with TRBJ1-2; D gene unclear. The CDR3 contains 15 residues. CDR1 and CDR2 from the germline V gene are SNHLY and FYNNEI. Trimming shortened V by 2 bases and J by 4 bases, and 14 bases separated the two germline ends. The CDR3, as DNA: TGTGCCAGCAGTGAAAATGGAGACCCTGGCTATGGCTACACCTTC. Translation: CASSENGDPGYGYTF.

CDR3 region: CASSLNQGGGATEAFF. Written as DNA, the CDR3 is TGCGCCAGCAGCCTCAATCAAGGCGGGGGGGCTACTGAAGCTTTCTTT. The chain combines TRBV4-3 with TRBJ1-1; D perhaps matches TRBD1 (6 bases). Per germline, CDR1 LGHNA and CDR2 YSLEER. The CDR3 contains 16 residues. Trimming took 4 bases from V and 5 from J, leaving 20 bases between them.

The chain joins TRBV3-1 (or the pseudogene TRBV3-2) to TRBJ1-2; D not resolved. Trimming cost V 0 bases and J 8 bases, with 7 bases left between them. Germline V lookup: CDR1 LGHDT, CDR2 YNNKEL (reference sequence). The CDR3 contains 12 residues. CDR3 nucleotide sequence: TGTGCCAGCAGCCAAGATAGGCAGGGCTACACCTTC. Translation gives CASSQDRQGYTF.

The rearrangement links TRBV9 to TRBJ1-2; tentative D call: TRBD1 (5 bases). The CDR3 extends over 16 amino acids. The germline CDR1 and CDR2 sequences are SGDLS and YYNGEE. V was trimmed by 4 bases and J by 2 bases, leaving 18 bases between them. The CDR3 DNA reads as TGTGCCAGCAGCCTATCAGACAGAATTAGGAACTATGGCTACACCTTC. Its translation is CASSLSDRIRNYGYTF. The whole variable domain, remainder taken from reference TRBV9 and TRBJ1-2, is DSGVTQTPKHLITATGQRVTLRCSPRSGDLSVYWYQQSLDQGLQFLIQYYNGEERAKGNILERFSAQQFPDLHSELNLSSLELGDSALYFCASSLSDRIRNYGYTFGSGTRLTVV.

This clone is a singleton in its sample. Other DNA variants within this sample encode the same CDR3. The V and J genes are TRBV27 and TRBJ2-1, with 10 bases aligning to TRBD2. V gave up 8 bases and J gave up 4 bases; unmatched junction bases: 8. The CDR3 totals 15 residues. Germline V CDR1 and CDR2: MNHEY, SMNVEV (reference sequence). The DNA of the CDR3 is TGTGCCAGCTCCCAAGGACTAGCGGCTTACAATGAGCAGTTCTTC. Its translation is CASSQGLAAYNEQFF.

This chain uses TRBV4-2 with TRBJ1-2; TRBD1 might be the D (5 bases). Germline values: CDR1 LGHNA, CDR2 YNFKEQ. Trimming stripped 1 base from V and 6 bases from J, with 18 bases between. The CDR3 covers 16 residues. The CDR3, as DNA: TGTGCCAGCAGCCAAGTATCTGCGACCCAGGGAGATGGCTACACCTTC. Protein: CASSQVSATQGDGYTF.

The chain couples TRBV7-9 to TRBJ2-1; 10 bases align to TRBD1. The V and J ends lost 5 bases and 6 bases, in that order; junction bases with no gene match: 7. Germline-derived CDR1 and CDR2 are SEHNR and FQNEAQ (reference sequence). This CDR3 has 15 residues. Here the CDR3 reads CASSLRQGAFNEQFF. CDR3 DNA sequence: TGTGCCAGCAGCCTCCGACAGGGGGCGTTCAATGAGCAGTTCTTC.

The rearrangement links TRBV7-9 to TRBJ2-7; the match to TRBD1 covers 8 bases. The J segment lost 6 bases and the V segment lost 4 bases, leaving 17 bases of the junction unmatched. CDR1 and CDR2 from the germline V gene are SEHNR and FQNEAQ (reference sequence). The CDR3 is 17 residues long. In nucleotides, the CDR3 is TGTGCCAGCAGCTCGAGGACAGGGTTAGGGACTGCCTCCGAGCAGTACTTC. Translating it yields CASSSRTGLGTASEQYF.

The CDR3 loop is CASSYSAGGRVGEQYF. CDR3 in DNA: TGTGCCAGCAGTTACTCGGCCGGGGGGAGGGTTGGCGAGCAGTACTTC. V and J are TRBV6-6 and TRBJ2-7; 7 bases map to TRBD2. Germline V gene lookup returns CDR1 MNHNY and CDR2 SVGAGI (reference sequence). This CDR3 has 16 amino acids. V lost 0 bases to trimming and J lost 6 bases; unmatched junction nucleotides: 11.

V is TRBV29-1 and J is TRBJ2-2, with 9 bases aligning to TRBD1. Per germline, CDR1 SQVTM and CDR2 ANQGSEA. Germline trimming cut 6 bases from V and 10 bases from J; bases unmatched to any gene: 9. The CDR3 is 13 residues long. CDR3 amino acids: CSVRQGGFKELFF. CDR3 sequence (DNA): TGCAGCGTCCGACAGGGGGGATTTAAGGAGCTGTTTTTT.

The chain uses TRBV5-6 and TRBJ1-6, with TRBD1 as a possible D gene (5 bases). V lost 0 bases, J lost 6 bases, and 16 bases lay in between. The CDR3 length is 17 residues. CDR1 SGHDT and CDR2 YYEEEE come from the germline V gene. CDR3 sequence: CASSLDTGWNSNSPLHF. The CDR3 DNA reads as TGTGCCAGCAGCTTGGACACAGGATGGAATTCTAATTCACCCCTCCACTTT. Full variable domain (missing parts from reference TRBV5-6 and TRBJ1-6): DAGVTQSPTHLIKTRGQQVTLRCSPKSGHDTVSWYQQALGQGPQFIFQYYEEEERQRGNFPDRFSGHQFPNYSSELNVNALLLGDSALYLCASSLDTGWNSNSPLHFGNGTRLTVT.

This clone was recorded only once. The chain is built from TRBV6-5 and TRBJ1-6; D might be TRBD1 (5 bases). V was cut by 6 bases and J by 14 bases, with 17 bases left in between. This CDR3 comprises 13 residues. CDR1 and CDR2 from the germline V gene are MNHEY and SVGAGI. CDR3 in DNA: TGTGCCAGCAGCCCCAGGGCGCTCGGATCCCTCCACTTT. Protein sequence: CASSPRALGSLHF.

The DNA for the CDR3 is TGTGCCAGCAGCCCAGGGGACAGATATAATTCACCCCTCCACTTT. It yields the protein CASSPGDRYNSPLHF. The V gene is TRBV7-2, the J gene TRBJ1-6; 7 nucleotides agree with TRBD1. J gave up 4 bases and V 5 bases, and 5 bases lay outside the gene matches. Per the germline V gene, CDR1 is SGHTA and CDR2 is FQGNSA. The CDR3 covers 15 residues.

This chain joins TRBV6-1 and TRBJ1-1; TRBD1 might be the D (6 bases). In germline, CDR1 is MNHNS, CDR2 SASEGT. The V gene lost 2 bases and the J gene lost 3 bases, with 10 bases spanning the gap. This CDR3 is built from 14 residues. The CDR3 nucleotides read TGTGCCAGCAGTGAAACCAGGGGTGACACTGAAGCTTTCTTT. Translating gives CASSETRGDTEAFF.

The CDR3 DNA sequence: TGTGCCATCCGCAGCAGGCCCGTAGGTGAGCAGTTCTTC. Amino acids: CAIRSRPVGEQFF. This chain links TRBV12-3 or TRBV12-4 with TRBJ2-1; no clear D gene. The ends were cut back, 10 bases at V and 9 bases at J, with 19 bases in the middle. The CDR3 spans 13 residues.

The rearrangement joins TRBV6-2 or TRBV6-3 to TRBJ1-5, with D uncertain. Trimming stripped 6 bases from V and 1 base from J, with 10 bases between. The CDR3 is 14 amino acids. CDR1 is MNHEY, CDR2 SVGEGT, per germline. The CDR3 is CASSEAGSNQPQHF. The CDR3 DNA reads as TGTGCCAGCAGCGAAGCGGGGAGCAATCAGCCCCAGCATTTT.

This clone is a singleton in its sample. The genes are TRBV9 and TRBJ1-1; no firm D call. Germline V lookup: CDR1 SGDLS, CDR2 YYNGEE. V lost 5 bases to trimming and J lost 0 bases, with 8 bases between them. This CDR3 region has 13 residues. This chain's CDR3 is CASSATMNTEAFF. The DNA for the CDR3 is TGTGCCAGCAGTGCGACGATGAACACTGAAGCTTTCTTT.

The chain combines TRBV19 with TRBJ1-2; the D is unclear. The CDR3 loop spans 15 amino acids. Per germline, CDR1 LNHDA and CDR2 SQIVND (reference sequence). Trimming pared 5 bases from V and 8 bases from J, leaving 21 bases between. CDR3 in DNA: TGTGCCAGTAGTCCGCTCATCATCTTGGGGAACGGCTACACCTTC. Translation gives CASSPLIILGNGYTF.

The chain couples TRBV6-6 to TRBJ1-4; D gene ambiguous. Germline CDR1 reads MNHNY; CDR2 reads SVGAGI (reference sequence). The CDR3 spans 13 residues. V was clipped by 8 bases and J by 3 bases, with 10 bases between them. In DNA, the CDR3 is TGTGCCAGCGCGAGAGTGGCTAATGAAAAACTGTTTTTT. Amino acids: CASARVANEKLFF.

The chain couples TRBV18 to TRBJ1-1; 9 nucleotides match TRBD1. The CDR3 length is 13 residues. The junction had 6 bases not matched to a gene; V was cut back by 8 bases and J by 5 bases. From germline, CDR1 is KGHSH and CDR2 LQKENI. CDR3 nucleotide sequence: TGTGCCAGCGCTGAGACAGGGGGAACTGAAGCTTTCTTT. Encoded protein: CASAETGGTEAFF.

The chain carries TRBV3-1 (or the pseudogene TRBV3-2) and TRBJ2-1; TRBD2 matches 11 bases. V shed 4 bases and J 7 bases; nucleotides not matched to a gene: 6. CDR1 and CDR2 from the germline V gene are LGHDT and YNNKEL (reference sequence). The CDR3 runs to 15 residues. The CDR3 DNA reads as TGTGCCAGCAGCCGGCTAGCGGGAGGTACGAATGAGCAGTTCTTC. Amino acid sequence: CASSRLAGGTNEQFF.

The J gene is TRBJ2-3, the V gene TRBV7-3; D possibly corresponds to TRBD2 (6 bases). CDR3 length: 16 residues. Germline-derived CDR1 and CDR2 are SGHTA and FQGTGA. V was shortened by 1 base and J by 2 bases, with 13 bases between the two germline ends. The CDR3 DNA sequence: TGTGCCAGCAGCTTAAGCGCACTAGCTTTCACAGATACGCAGTATTTT. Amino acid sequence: CASSLSALAFTDTQYF.

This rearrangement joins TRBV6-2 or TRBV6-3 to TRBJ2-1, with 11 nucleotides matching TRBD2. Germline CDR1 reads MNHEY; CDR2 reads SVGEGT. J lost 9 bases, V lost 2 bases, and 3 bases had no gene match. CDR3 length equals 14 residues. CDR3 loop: CASSYPTSGVEQFF. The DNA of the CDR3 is TGTGCCAGCAGTTACCCGACTAGCGGGGTTGAGCAGTTCTTC.

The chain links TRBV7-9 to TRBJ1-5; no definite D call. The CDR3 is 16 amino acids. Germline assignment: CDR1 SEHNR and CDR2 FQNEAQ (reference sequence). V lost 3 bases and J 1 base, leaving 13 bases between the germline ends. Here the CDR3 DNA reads TGTGCCAGCAGCTTCGGAACCAGGAGGAGCAATCAGCCCCAGCATTTT. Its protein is CASSFGTRRSNQPQHF.

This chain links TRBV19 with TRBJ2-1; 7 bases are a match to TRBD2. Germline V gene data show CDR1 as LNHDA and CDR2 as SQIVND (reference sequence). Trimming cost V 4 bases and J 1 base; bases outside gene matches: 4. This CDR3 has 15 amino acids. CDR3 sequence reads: CASSTASGSYNEQFF. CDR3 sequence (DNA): TGTGCCAGTAGTACCGCTAGCGGATCCTACAATGAGCAGTTCTTC.